This T cell receptor (beta chain) stems from a study of OX40 agonist ivuxolimab in advanced cancers. Study-level findings and limits: Doses of 0.1 to 3.0 mg/kg were accompanied by clonal expansion of CD4+ and CD8+ blood T cells by week 6. Certain nonresponders additionally had low normalized T-cell clonal expansion. CD8+ T cells (on average) carried more expanded clones than CD4+ T cells.

Produced via immunoSEQ multiplex PCR; TCRdb's table is partial and in-frame only. Of approximately 66,000 clones in the sample, approximately 90% are singletons; the top ten hold roughly 1.3%. About this clone itself: As yet, its antigen is unknown.

Sequenced material: CD4+ or CD8+ T cells sorted from blood, taken in a trial of the OX40 agonist ivuxolimab. The origin of this receptor is an adult with an advanced solid tumor such as melanoma, head and neck, liver or kidney cancer.

The CDR3 loop is CASSTNTARGTEAFF. In DNA form, the CDR3 reads TGTGCCAGCAGTACCAATACAGCCAGGGGGACTGAAGCTTTCTTT. This rearrangement joins TRBV5-4 to TRBJ1-1, with TRBD1 identical over 7 bases. Losses at the gene ends were 5 bases for V and 5 bases for J; bases not matched to a gene: 12. The CDR3 runs 15 residues. CDR1 is SGHNT, CDR2 YYREEE, per germline (reference sequence).